This is a list of T cell receptor beta chains from one sample in a study of blood T cell repertoires in COVID-19. Measured with immunoSEQ multiplex PCR; TCRdb has only the in-frame clones, and not every one. In the table there are more than 150,000 clones, about 86% of which are singletons. The sample was peripheral blood. These receptors were taken from a man aged 25-40 years with active or convalescent COVID-19. The conserved cysteine and the conserved F or W are not part of the CDR3 here. The order of the fields is V gene, CDR3 protein.

TRBV19,ASILDSGGNTEAF
TRBV2,ASSRDRVGAGELF
TRBV15,ATSRDRQGADEAF
TRBV11-2,ASSPPGGDKDTQY
TRBV10-1,ASSPRPPDEQF
TRBV7-9,ASSEGRGGGNTIY
TRBV11-3,ASSRGQSSGANVLT
TRBV5-1,ASSLKGLGYNSPLH
TRBV4-1,ASSQDRISGNTIY
TRBV19,ASSPAVQGHHYSNQPQH
TRBV29-1,SAGSSWGSSYGYT
TRBV18,ASSPPANYEQF
TRBV5-1,ASSLEPGIPENTIY
TRBV9,ASSVAGGDNEQF
TRBV9,ASSVVEGPAF
TRBV28,ASSSVFTGTGIVDEAF
TRBV14,ASSPRLEHLNNEQF
TRBV14,ASSPPAGEVVNEQF
TRBV13,ASSLEREEDTGELF
TRBV13,ASSLGTGGRTDTQY
TRBV28,ASRISGTLSGNTIY
TRBV7-9,ASSATGVINQPQH
TRBV27,ASSLGKRHNSPLH
TRBV29-1,SVGQDANYGYT
TRBV6-4,ASSDGVSGNTIY
TRBV18,ASSTTGDNYGYT
TRBV20-1,SARLGDEAF
TRBV7-9,ASSTGLASETQY